This T cell receptor (beta chain) was observed in a study of tumor-infiltrating lymphocytes in localized non-small cell lung cancer. This CDR3 contains 16 residues. Germline V gives CDR1 LGHNA, CDR2 YSLEER. Germline trimming cut 0 bases from V and 7 bases from J; bases unmatched to any gene: 7. TCRdb keeps only in-frame clones here, not all; method: immunoSEQ multiplex PCR. The sample records about 12,000 clones, 60% to 85% being singletons. The rearrangement uses TRBV4-3 and TRBJ2-1, with 9 bases lining up with TRBD2. The sequence came from a human donor with non-small cell lung cancer. Input material: uninvolved lung tissue not adjacent to the tumor. The CDR3 region is CASSQELRGGQNEQFF. For the CDR3, the DNA is TGCGCCAGCAGCCAAGAGCTGCGGGGGGGCCAGAATGAGCAGTTCTTC.